These T cell receptor beta chains were read from a single sample in a study of blood T cell repertoires in COVID-19. Data came from immunoSEQ multiplex PCR; TCRdb stores just in-frame clones and leaves some out. The repertoire holds more than 450,000 clones, approximately 90% seen once, with under 0.75% in the top ten. Sequenced: PBMCs or T cells enriched from blood (not recorded which). The origin of the receptors is a woman between 18 and 30 years old who had recovered from COVID-19. CDR3s include the opening cysteine and the closing phenylalanine or tryptophan. The order of the fields is D gene, V gene, J gene, clone size, CDR3 DNA, CDR3 protein. D genes are given only for firm matches. A row's size may be missing; if present it is once, few, many or a size class.

NA,TRBV5-4,TRBJ2-4,NA,TGTGCCAGCAGCTATGGGAGTGTCGGGTCTGAGCAGTACTTC,CASSYGSVGSEQYF
NA,TRBV9,TRBJ2-5,once,TGTGCCAGCACCCGTAGGGGGACCAGACAAGAGACCCAGTACTTC,CASTRRGTRQETQYF
TRBD1,TRBV28,TRBJ1-4,once,TGTGCCAGCAGGCTCTTACCGGGACAGGGTATTGAAAAACTGTTTTTT,CASRLLPGQGIEKLFF
TRBD1,TRBV15,TRBJ2-4,NA,TGTGCCACCAGCTCTGGACAGGCTGAACTAGCCAAAAACATTCAGTACTTC,CATSSGQAELAKNIQYF
TRBD1,TRBV7-2,TRBJ2-2,NA,TGTGCCACCTCCCCTGTGACAGGGGGCGGGGAGCTGTTTTTT,CATSPVTGGGELFF
NA,TRBV7-9,TRBJ2-7,NA,TGTGCCAGCAGCTTAGAACAGCTAACCTACGAGCAGTACTTC,CASSLEQLTYEQYF
NA,TRBV5-1,TRBJ2-3,NA,TGCGCCAGCAGCTTCCCCCCCGGAGGTAGCACAGATACGCAGTATTTT,CASSFPPGGSTDTQYF
NA,TRBV2,TRBJ1-6,NA,TGTGCCAGCAGTCCCAGGACAGCTTATAATTCACCCCTCCACTTT,CASSPRTAYNSPLHF
NA,TRBV11-3,TRBJ1-5,once,TGTGCCAGCAGCTTAGCCAGGGAAAAGTTACAGCCCCAGCATTTT,CASSLAREKLQPQHF
NA,TRBV11-3,TRBJ1-3,NA,TGTGCCAGCAGCCTCGGGGGGCAGATCGGAAACACCATATATTTT,CASSLGGQIGNTIYF
NA,TRBV3-1/TRBV3-2,TRBJ2-1,NA,TGTGCCAGCAGCCAAGATTCGGCCTCTGGGGGGGAGCAGTTCTTC,CASSQDSASGGEQFF
TRBD1,TRBV6-5,TRBJ2-3,once,TGTGCCAGCAGTTGGGACAGGGAGGCGGATACGCAGTATTTT,CASSWDREADTQYF
NA,TRBV19,TRBJ2-7,NA,TGTGCCAGTAGTTTCCGCGGGGGCCCTGGGGAGCAGTACTTC,CASSFRGGPGEQYF
NA,TRBV5-4,TRBJ1-2,NA,TGTGCCAGCAGCCCGGAGGAGGGGGAGGGCTATGGCTACACCTTC,CASSPEEGEGYGYTF